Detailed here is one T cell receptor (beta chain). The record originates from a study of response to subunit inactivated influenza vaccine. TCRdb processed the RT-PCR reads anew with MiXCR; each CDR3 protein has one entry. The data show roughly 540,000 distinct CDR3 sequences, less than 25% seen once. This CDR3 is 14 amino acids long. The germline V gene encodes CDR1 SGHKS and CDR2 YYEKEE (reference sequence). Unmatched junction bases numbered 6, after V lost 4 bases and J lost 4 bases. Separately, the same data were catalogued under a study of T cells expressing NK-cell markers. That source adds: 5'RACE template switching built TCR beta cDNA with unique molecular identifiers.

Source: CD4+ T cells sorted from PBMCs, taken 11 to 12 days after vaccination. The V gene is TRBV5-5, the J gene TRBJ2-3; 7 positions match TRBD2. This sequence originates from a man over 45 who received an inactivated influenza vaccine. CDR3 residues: CASSPGGPADTQYF. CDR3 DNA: TGTGCCAGCAGCCCGGGGGGACCCGCAGATACGCAGTATTTT.